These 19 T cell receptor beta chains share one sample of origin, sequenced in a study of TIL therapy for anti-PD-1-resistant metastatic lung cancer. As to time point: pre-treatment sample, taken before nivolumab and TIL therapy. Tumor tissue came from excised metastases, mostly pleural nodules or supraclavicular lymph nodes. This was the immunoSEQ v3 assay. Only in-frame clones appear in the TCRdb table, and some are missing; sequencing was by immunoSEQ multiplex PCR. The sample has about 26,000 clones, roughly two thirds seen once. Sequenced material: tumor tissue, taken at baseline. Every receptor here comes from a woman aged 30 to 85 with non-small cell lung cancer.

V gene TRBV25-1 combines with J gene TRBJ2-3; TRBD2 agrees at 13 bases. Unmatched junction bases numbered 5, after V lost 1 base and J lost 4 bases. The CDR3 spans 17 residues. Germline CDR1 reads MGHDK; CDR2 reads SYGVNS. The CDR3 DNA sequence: TGTGCCAGCAGTGAATCTAGGACTAGCGGGAGTGCAGATACGCAGTATTTT. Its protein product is CASSESRTSGSADTQYF.

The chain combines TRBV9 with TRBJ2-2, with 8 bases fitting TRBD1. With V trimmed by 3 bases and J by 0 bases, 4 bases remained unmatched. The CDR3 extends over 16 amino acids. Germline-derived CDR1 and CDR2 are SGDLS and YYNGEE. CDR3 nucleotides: TGTGCCAGCAGCGCAGGACAGGGAACGAACACCGGGGAGCTGTTTTTT. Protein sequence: CASSAGQGTNTGELFF.

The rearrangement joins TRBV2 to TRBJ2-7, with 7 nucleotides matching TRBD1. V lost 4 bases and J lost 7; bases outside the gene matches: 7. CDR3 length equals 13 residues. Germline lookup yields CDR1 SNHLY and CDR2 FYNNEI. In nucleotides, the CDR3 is TGTGCCAGCAGTGGTACAGGGGCTGGGGAGCAGTACTTC. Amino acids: CASSGTGAGEQYF.

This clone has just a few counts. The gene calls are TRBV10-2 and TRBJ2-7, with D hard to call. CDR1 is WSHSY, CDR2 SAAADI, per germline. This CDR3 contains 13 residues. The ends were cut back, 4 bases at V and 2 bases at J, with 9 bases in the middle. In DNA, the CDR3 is TGCGCCAGCAGTGCCGGCCCCGCCTACGAGCAGTACTTC. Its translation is CASSAGPAYEQYF.

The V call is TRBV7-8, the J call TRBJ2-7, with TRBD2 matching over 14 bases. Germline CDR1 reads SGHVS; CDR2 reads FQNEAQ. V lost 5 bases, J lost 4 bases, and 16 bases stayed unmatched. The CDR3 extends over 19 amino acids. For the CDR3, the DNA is TGTGCCAGCAGCCCCATGCGACTAGCGGGAGGGCCACGCGGATACGAGCAGTACTTC. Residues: CASSPMRLAGGPRGYEQYF.

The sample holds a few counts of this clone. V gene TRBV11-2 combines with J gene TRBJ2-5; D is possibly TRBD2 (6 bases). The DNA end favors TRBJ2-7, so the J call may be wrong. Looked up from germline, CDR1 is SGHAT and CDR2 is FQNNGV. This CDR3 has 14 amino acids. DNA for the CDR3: TGTGCCAGCAGCTTGGCGGAGGGTGTTTACGAGCAGTACTTC. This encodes CASSLAEGVYEQYF.

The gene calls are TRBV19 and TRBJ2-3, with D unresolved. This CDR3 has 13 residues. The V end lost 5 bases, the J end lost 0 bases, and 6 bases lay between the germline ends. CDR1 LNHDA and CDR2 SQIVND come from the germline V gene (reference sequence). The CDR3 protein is CASSLSSTDTQYF. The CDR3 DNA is TGTGCCAGTAGTCTATCGAGCACAGATACGCAGTATTTT.

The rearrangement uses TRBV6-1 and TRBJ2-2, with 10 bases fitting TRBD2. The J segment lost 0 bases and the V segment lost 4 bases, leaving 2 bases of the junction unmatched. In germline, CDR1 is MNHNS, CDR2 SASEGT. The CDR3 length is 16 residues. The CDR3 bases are TGTGCCAGCAGTGCACTAGCGGGGACGAACACCGGGGAGCTGTTTTTT. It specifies CASSALAGTNTGELFF.

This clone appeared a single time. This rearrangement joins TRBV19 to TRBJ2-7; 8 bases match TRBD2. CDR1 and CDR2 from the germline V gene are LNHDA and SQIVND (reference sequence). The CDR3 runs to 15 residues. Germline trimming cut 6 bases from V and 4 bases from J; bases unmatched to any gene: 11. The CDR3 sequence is CASSPGSGSIYEQYF. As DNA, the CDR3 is TGTGCCAGTAGCCCAGGGAGCGGGAGTATATACGAGCAGTACTTC.

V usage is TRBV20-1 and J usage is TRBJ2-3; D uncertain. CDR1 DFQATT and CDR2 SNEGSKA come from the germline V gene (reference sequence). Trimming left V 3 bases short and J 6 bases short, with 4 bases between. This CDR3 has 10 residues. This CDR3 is CSASWDTQYF. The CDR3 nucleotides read TGCAGTGCTAGCTGGGATACGCAGTATTTT.

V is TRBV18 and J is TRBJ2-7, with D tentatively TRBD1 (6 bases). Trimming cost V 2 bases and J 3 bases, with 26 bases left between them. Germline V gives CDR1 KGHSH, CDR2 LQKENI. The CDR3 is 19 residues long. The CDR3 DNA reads TGTGCCAGCTCACCAATCCCCATGGTTTGGGCAGGGGTTTACTACGAGCAGTACTTC. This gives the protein CASSPIPMVWAGVYYEQYF. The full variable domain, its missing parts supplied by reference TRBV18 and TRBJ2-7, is NAGVMQNPRHLVRRRGQEARLRCSPMKGHSHVYWYRQLPEEGLKFMVYLQKENIIDESGMPKERFSAEFPKEGPSILRIQQVVRGDSAAYFCASSPIPMVWAGVYYEQYFGPGTRLTVT.

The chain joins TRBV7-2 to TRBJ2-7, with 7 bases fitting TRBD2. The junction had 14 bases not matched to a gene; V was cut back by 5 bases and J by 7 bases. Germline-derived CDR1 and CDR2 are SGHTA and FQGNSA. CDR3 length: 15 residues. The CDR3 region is CASSRLLASYVEQYF. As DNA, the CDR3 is TGTGCCAGCAGCCGCTTACTAGCGTCCTATGTGGAGCAGTACTTC.

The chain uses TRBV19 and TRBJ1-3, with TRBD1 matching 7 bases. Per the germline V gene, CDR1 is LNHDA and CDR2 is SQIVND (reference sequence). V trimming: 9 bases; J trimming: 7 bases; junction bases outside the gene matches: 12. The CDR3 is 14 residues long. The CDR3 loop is CARGHRGGWNTIYF. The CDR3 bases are TGTGCCAGGGGTCACAGGGGCGGCTGGAACACCATATATTTT.

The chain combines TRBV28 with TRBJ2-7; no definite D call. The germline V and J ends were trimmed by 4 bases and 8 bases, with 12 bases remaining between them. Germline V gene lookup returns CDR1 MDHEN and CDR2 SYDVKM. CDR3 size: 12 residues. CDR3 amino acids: CASSSPRVKQYF. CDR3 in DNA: TGTGCCAGCAGTTCCCCCCGCGTTAAGCAGTACTTC.

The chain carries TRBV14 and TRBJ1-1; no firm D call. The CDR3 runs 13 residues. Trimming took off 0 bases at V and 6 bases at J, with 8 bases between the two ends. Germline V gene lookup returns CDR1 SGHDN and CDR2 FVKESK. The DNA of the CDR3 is TGTGCCAGCAGCCAAGAGCATAGCCCTGAAGCTTTCTTT. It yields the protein CASSQEHSPEAFF.

The CDR3 sequence: CASSQPGQGDYGYTF. The DNA of the CDR3 is TGTGCCAGCAGCCAACCGGGACAGGGGGACTATGGCTACACCTTC. The rearrangement joins TRBV7-9 to TRBJ1-2; TRBD1 agrees at 11 bases. There are 15 residues in the CDR3. The germline CDR1 and CDR2 sequences are SEHNR and FQNEAQ (reference sequence). V dropped 5 bases and J dropped 3; count of bases not matched to a gene: 5.

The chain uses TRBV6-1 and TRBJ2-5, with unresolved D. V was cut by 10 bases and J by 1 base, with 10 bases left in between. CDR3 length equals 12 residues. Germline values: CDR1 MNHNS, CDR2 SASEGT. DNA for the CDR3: TGTGCCATCCAAGACATCCAAGAGACCCAGTACTTC. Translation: CAIQDIQETQYF.

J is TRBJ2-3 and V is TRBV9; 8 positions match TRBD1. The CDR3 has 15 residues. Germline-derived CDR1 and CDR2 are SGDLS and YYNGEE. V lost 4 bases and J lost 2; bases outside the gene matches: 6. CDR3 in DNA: TGTGCCAGCAGCTCCCGACAGGGGATCACAGATACGCAGTATTTT. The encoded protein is CASSSRQGITDTQYF.

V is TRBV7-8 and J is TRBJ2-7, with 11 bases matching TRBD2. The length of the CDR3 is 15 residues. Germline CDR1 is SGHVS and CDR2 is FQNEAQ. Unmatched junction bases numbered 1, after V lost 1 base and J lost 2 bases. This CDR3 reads CASSLGLAGPYEQYF. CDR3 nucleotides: TGTGCCAGCAGCTTAGGACTAGCGGGACCCTACGAGCAGTACTTC.